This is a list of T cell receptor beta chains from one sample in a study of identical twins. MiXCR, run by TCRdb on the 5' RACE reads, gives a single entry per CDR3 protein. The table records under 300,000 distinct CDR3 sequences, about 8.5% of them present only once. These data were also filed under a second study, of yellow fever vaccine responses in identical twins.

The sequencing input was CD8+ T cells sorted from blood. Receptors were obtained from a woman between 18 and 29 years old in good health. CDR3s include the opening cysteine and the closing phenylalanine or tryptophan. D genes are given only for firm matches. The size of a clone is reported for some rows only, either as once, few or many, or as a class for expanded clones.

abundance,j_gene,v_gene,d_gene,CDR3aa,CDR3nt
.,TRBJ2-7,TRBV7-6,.,CASSPREHEQYF,TGTGCCAGCAGCCCGAGAGAACACGAGCAGTACTTC
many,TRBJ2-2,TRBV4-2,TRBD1,CASSHYRGNTGELFF,TGTGCCAGCAGCCACTACAGGGGGAACACCGGGGAGCTGTTTTTT
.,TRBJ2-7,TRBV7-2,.,CASSPPFIYEQYF,TGTGCCAGCAGCCCCCCTTTTATCTACGAGCAGTACTTC
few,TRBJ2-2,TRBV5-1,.,CASSLDPSEVRLFF,TGCGCCAGCAGCTTGGATCCTAGCGAGGTGCGGCTGTTTTTT
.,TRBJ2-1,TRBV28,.,CASSLIARSQGNEQFF,TGTGCCAGCAGTTTAATAGCCCGTTCCCAGGGTAATGAGCAGTTCTTC
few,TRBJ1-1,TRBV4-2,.,CASSQESWAGGTEAFF,TGTGCCAGCAGCCAAGAGTCGTGGGCGGGGGGCACTGAAGCTTTCTTT
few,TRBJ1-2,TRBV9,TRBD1,CASSEEEATGAHYGYTF,TGTGCCAGCAGCGAAGAGGAAGCGACAGGGGCGCACTATGGCTACACCTTC
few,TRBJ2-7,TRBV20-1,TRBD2,CSAPRTSGDSYEQYF,TGCAGTGCTCCCCGGACTAGCGGGGACTCCTACGAGCAGTACTTC
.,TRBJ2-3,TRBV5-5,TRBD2,CASSYSGGASDTQYF,TGTGCCAGCAGCTACAGCGGGGGGGCCTCAGATACGCAGTATTTT
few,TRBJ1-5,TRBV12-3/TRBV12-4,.,CASSSHSNQPQHF,TGTGCCAGCAGTTCTCACAGCAATCAGCCCCAGCATTTT
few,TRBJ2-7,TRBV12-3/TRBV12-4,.,CASRAGGAYEQYF,TGTGCCAGCAGGGCAGGGGGGGCCTACGAGCAGTACTTC
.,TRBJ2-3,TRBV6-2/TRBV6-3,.,CASSYSFGSGASGDTQYF,TGTGCCAGCAGTTACTCCTTCGGATCGGGAGCTTCCGGGGATACGCAGTATTTT
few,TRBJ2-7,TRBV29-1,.,CSVTTADYEQYF,TGCAGCGTTACGACAGCGGATTACGAGCAGTACTTC
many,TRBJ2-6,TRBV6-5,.,CASSYHRTGLGSGANVLTF,TGTGCCAGCAGTTACCACCGAACAGGACTTGGCTCTGGGGCCAACGTCCTGACTTTC
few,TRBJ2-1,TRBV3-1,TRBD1,CASCHGDRAYNEQFF,TGTGCCTCCTGCCACGGGGACAGGGCCTACAATGAGCAGTTCTTC
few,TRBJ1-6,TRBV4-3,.,CASSQARDSPLHF,TGCGCCAGCAGCCAAGCAAGGGATTCACCCCTCCACTTT
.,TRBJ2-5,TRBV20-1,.,CSARWLSGETQYF,TGCAGTGCTAGATGGCTATCCGGGGAAACCCAGTACTTC
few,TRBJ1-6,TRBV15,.,CATSRDRQSLSPLHF,TGTGCCACCAGCAGAGATCGGCAGTCACTTTCACCCCTCCACTTT
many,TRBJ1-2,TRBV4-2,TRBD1,CASSQGGGITNYGYTF,TGTGCCAGCAGCCAAGGAGGGGGCATTACTAACTATGGCTACACCTTC
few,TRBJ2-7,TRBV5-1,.,CASSLEGFEQYF,TGCGCCAGCAGCTTGGAAGGGTTCGAGCAGTACTTC
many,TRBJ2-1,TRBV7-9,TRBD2,CASTQVLADDNEQFF,TGTGCCAGCACCCAAGTTCTAGCGGACGACAATGAGCAGTTCTTC
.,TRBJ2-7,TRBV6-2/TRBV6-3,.,CASSSELAYEQYF,TGTGCCAGCAGTTCCGAATTAGCCTACGAGCAGTACTTC
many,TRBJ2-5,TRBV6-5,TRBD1,CASSYSGQGGETQYF,TGTGCCAGCAGTTACTCGGGACAGGGGGGCGAGACCCAGTACTTC
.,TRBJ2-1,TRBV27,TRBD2,CASSLERAGGDEQFF,TGTGCCAGCAGTCTCGAGAGGGCGGGGGGCGATGAGCAGTTCTTC
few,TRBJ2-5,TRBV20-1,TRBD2,CSAQGLAGGKRTQETQYF,TGCAGTGCCCAGGGACTAGCGGGGGGGAAACGAACCCAAGAGACCCAGTACTTC
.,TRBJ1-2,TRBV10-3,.,CAISLRASTPPFYGYTF,TGTGCCATCAGTCTAAGGGCCTCGACACCGCCTTTCTATGGCTACACCTTC
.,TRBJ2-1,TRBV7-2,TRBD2,CASSSVPGLAGGIDEQFF,TGTGCCAGCAGCTCAGTGCCGGGACTAGCGGGAGGGATCGATGAGCAGTTCTTC
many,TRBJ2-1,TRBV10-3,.,CAISLGGSDEQFF,TGTGCCATCAGTTTAGGGGGTAGCGATGAGCAGTTCTTC
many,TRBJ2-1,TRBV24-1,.,CATSADEQFF,TGTGCCACCAGTGCGGATGAGCAGTTCTTC
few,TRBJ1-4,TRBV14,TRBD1,CASSTGTGGLFF,TGTGCCAGCAGTACCGGGACAGGAGGACTGTTTTTT
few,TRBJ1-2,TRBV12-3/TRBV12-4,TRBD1,CASSFSPGGDYGYTF,TGTGCCAGCAGTTTTAGCCCAGGGGGCGACTATGGCTACACCTTC
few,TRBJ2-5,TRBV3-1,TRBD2,CASSQGTSGWKETQYF,TGTGCCAGCAGCCAAGGAACTAGCGGGTGGAAAGAGACCCAGTACTTC
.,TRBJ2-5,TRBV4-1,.,CASSATASAQETQYF,TGCGCCAGCAGCGCCACGGCTAGCGCCCAAGAGACCCAGTACTTC
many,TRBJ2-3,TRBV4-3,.,CASSSSQGTDTQYF,TGCGCCAGCAGCTCGAGTCAAGGCACAGATACGCAGTATTTT
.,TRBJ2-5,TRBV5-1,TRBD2,CASSPGRGGQVEETQYF,TGCGCCAGCAGCCCCGGTCGGGGGGGCCAGGTGGAAGAGACCCAGTACTTC
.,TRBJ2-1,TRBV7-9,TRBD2,CASSVRTSGTNNEQFF,TGTGCCAGCAGCGTAAGGACTAGCGGGACCAACAATGAGCAGTTCTTC
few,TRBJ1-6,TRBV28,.,CASSTRGYNSPLHF,TGTGCCAGCTCCACGAGGGGGTATAATTCACCCCTCCACTTT
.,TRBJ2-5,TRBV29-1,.,CSARVGPETQYF,TGCAGCGCTAGAGTAGGGCCAGAGACCCAGTACTTC
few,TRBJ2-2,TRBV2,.,CASSEGGGELFF,TGTGCCAGCAGTGAAGGTGGGGGGGAGCTGTTTTTT
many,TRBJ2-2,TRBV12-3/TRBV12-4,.,CASSSAGELFF,TGTGCCAGCAGCAGCGCCGGGGAGCTGTTTTTT
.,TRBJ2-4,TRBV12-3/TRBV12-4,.,CASSLLGGEDIQYF,TGTGCCAGCAGTTTATTGGGGGGAGAGGACATTCAGTACTTC
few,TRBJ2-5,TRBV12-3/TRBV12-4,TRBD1,CASSTGGAGQETQYF,TGTGCCAGCAGTACAGGGGGCGCGGGCCAAGAGACCCAGTACTTC
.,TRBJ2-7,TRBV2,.,CASMTASYEQYF,TGTGCCAGCATGACGGCGTCCTACGAGCAGTACTTC
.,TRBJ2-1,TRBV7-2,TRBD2,CASSSRQGSGSRNEQFF,TGTGCCAGCAGCTCACGGCAGGGTAGCGGGAGCAGAAATGAGCAGTTCTTC
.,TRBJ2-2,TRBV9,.,CASSVGTDTNTGELFF,TGTGCCAGCAGCGTAGGAACGGATACGAACACCGGGGAGCTGTTTTTT
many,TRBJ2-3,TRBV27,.,CASSFQAGTQYF,TGTGCCAGCAGTTTTCAGGCGGGAACGCAGTATTTT
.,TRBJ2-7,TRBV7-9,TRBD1,CASSLANSGQGGPEQYF,TGTGCCAGCAGCTTAGCGAATAGCGGACAGGGGGGGCCCGAGCAGTACTTC
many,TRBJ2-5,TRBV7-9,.,CASSLETKETQYF,TGTGCCAGCAGCTTAGAGACTAAAGAGACCCAGTACTTC